Shown below are 10 T cell receptor beta chains from a single sample sequenced in a study of identical twins. Via MiXCR, TCRdb re-called the 5' RACE reads, giving one row per CDR3 protein. Of around 1.7 million distinct CDR3 sequences in the sample, about 32% were seen once. The sequenced material came from cord blood. These receptors were collected from a newborn girl in good health.

The J gene is TRBJ2-3, the V gene TRBV6-1; D not resolved. CDR1 is MNHNS, CDR2 SASEGT, per germline. The CDR3 consists of 13 residues. V was shortened by 6 bases and J by 0 bases, with 7 bases between the two germline ends. CDR3 sequence (DNA): TGTGCCAGCAGGGTACCTAGCACAGATACGCAGTATTTT. Translating it yields CASRVPSTDTQYF.

Comments on this clonotype: This sequence may be a read error, since a much larger clone differs from it by one base. In nucleotides, the CDR3 is TGTGCCAGCAGCTTAAGGACAGGGGGCTACAATGAGCAGTACTTC. It yields the protein CASSLRTGGYNEQYF. The chain combines TRBV11-3 with TRBJ2-4, with 11 bases aligning to TRBD1. Germline CDR1 SGHNT, CDR2 YENEEA. The V segment lost 2 bases and the J segment 13 bases; nucleotides outside the gene matches: 10. The CDR3 has 15 amino acids.

The rearrangement joins TRBV5-1 to TRBJ1-6, with 10 nucleotides matching TRBD1. The CDR3 runs 14 residues. The germline V gene encodes CDR1 SGHRS and CDR2 YFSETQ. After removal of 4 bases from V and 9 bases from J, the junction contained 4 bases not matched to a gene. The CDR3 nucleotides are TGCGCCAGCAGCGAGGGACAGGGGTTTTCACCCCTCCACTTT. This sequence encodes CASSEGQGFSPLHF.

This clonotype occurred a few times. The chain employs TRBV7-9 and TRBJ2-7, with D unresolved. The CDR3 covers 14 residues. Looked up from germline, CDR1 is SEHNR and CDR2 is FQNEAQ (reference sequence). The V end lost 7 bases, the J end lost 2 bases, and 15 bases lay between the germline ends. The CDR3 loop is CASNPLFQAYEQYF. In DNA form, the CDR3 reads TGTGCCAGCAACCCACTATTTCAGGCCTACGAGCAGTACTTC.

This clonotype has more than one count but fewer than ten. This chain links TRBV27 with TRBJ2-4; D uncertain. Trimming left V 6 bases short and J 1 base short, with 7 bases between. The CDR3 runs 13 residues. The germline gives CDR1 MNHEY, CDR2 SMNVEV (reference sequence). The CDR3 here is CASSYDAKNIQYF. The CDR3 nucleotides are TGTGCCAGCAGCTACGATGCCAAAAACATTCAGTACTTC.

Only a few counts were recorded for this clonotype. Relative to the germline gene, one junction end is altered; a read error may explain this. V and J are TRBV20-1 and TRBJ1-6; the D is unclear. This CDR3 has 15 amino acids. CDR1 DFQATT and CDR2 SNEGSKA come from the germline V gene (reference sequence). CDR3 residues: CSARSQLNGNSPPHF. The DNA of the CDR3 is TGCAGTGCTAGGTCCCAGCTGAACGGGAATTCACCCCCCCACTTT.

The V and J genes are TRBV12-3 or TRBV12-4 and TRBJ1-5; 8 nucleotides agree with TRBD1. V trimming: 3 bases; J trimming: 0 bases; junction bases outside the gene matches: 13. This CDR3 spans 19 amino acids. The CDR3 DNA is TGTGCCAGCAGTTTGGGCCTCGGGGACAGGCGGGTTAGCAATCAGCCCCAGCATTTT. Translated, it gives CASSLGLGDRRVSNQPQHF.

This clonotype was found many times. The chain recombines TRBV7-9 with TRBJ2-5; either TRBD1 or TRBD2 may fit D (5 bases each). The germline V and J ends were trimmed by 5 bases and 4 bases, with 14 bases remaining between them. The CDR3 is made up of 14 amino acids. Germline values: CDR1 SEHNR, CDR2 FQNEAQ (reference sequence). The CDR3 nucleotides are TGTGCCAGCAGCCCATCCGGGGCGCGAGAGACCCAGTACTTC. Protein sequence: CASSPSGARETQYF.

This chain connects TRBV18 to TRBJ1-5; tentatively, D is TRBD1 (5 bases). This CDR3 contains 12 residues. The V end was cut by 0 bases, the J end by 9 bases, with 6 bases between. Germline lookup yields CDR1 KGHSH and CDR2 LQKENI. The CDR3 reads CASSPPGGPQHF. Here the CDR3 DNA reads TGTGCCAGCTCACCACCCGGGGGGCCCCAGCATTTT.

This CDR3 reads CATGPLLAGRSREQFF. The CDR3 nucleotides read TGTGCCACCGGACCATTACTAGCGGGTAGGTCTCGGGAGCAGTTCTTC. This sequence joins TRBV24-1 and TRBJ2-1; 9 nucleotides match TRBD2. Germline CDR1 KGHDR, CDR2 SFDVKD. With V trimmed by 9 bases and J by 10 bases, 18 bases remained unmatched. CDR3 length: 16 amino acids.